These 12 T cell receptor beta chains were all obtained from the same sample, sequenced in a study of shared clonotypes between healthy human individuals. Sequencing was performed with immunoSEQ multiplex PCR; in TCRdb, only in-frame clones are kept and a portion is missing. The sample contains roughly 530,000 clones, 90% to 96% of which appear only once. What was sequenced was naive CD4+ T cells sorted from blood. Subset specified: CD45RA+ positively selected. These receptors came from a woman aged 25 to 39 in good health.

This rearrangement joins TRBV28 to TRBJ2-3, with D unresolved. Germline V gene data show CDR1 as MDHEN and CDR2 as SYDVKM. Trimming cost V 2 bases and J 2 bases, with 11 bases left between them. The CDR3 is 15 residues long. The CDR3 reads CASSLAVLSTDTQYF. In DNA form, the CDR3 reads TGTGCCAGCAGTTTAGCGGTACTTTCCACAGATACGCAGTATTTT.

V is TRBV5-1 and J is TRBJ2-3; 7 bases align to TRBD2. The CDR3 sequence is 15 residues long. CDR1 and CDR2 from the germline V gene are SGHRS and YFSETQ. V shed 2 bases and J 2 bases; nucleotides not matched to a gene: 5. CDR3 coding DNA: TGCGCCAGCAGCTTTTCCGGGAGGCACACAGATACGCAGTATTTT. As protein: CASSFSGRHTDTQYF.

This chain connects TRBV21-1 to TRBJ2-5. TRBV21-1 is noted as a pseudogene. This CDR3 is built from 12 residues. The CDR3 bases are TGTGCCAGCAGCAGGGGTAGTAAGCGTAGCTACTTC. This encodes CASSRGSKRSYF.

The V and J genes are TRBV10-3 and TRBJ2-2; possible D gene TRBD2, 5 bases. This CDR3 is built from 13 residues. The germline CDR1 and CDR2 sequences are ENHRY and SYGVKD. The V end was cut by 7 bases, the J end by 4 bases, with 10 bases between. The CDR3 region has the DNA TGTGCCATCAACGAGGGCGGCACCGGGGAGCTGTTTTTT. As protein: CAINEGGTGELFF.

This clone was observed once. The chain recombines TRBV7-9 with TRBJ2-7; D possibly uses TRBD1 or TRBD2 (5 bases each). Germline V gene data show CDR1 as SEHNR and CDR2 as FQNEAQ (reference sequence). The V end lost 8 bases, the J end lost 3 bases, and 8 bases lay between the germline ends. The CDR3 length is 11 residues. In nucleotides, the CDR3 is TGTGCCAGCGGGGGAAACTACGAGCAGTACTTC. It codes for CASGGNYEQYF.

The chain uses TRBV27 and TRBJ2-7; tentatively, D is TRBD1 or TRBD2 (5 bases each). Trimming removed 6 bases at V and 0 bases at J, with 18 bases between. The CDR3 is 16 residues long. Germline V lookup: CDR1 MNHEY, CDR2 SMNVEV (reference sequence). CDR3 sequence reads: CASRPLGEGGSYEQYF. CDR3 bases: TGTGCCAGCAGACCTCTGGGGGAAGGAGGCTCCTACGAGCAGTACTTC.

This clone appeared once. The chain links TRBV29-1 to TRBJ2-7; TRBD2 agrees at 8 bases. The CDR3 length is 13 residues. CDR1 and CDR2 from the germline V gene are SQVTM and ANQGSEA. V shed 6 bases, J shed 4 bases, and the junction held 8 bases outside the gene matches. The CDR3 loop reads CSVPGTRGYEQYF. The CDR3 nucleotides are TGCAGCGTGCCCGGGACTAGGGGTTACGAGCAGTACTTC.

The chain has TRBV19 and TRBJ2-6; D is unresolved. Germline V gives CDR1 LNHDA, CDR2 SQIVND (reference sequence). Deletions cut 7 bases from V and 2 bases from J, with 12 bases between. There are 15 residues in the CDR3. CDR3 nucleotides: TGTGCCAGTATTGGACGTCCAGCTGGGGCCAACGTCCTGACTTTC. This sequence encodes CASIGRPAGANVLTF.

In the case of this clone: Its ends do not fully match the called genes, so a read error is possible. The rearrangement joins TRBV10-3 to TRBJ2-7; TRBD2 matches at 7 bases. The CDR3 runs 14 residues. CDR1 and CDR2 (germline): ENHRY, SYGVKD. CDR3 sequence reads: CAISDMGEGGELYF. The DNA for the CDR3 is TGTGCCATCAGTGATATGGGGGAGGGCGGGGAGCTGTACTTC.

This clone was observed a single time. The CDR3 sequence is CASSFSGSGGELFF. The CDR3 DNA follows: TGCGCCAGCAGCTTTTCAGGGTCCGGCGGGGAGCTGTTTTTT. The rearrangement links TRBV5-1 to TRBJ2-2; weak D call: TRBD1 (5 bases). Trimming took off 2 bases at V and 7 bases at J, with 12 bases between the two ends. The CDR3 has 14 residues. In germline, CDR1 is SGHRS, CDR2 YFSETQ.

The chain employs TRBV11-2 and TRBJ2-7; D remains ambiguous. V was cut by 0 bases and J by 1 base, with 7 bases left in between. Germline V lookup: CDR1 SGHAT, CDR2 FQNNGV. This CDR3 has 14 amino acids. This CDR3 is CASSLDSYSYEQYF. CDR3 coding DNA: TGTGCCAGCAGCTTAGACAGCTATTCCTACGAGCAGTACTTC. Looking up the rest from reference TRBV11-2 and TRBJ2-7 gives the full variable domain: EAGVAQSPRYKIIEKRQSVAFWCNPISGHATLYWYQQILGQGPKLLIQFQNNGVVDDSQLPKDRFSAERLKGVDSTLKIQPAKLEDSAVYLCASSLDSYSYEQYFGPGTRLTVT.

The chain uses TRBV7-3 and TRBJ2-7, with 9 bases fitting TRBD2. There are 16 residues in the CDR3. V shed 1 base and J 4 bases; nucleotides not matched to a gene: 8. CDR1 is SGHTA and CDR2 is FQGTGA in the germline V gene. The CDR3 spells CASSLIPLAGMYEQYF. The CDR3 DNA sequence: TGTGCCAGCAGCTTAATCCCTCTAGCGGGAATGTACGAGCAGTACTTC.